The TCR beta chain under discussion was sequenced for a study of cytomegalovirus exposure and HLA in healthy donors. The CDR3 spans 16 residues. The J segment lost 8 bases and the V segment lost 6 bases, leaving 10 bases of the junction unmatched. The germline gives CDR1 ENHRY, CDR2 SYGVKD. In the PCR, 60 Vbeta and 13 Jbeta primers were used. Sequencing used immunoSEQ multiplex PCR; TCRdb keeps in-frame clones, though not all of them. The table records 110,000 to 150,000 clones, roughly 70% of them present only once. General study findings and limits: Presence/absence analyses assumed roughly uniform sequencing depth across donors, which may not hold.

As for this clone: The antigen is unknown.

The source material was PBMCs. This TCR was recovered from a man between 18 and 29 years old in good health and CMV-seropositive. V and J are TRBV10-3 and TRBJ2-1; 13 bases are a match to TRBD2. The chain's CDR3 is CAISGPGLAGVDEQFF. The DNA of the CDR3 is TGTGCCATCAGCGGGCCCGGACTAGCGGGAGTGGATGAGCAGTTCTTC.